These 15 T cell receptor beta chains came from one sample sequenced in a study of OX40 agonist ivuxolimab in advanced cancers. Repertoires were generated with immunoSEQ multiplex PCR, while TCRdb's copy carries only in-frame clones and drops some. The sample yields fewer than 85,000 clones, around four fifths seen once. The source was CD4+ or CD8+ T cells sorted from blood, collected in a trial of the OX40 agonist ivuxolimab. These receptors were collected from an adult with an advanced solid tumor such as melanoma, head and neck, liver or kidney cancer.

A remark on this clone: Relative to the germline gene, one junction end is altered; a read error may explain this. This rearrangement joins TRBV5-5 to TRBJ2-7, with 14 bases fitting TRBD2. The germline V gene encodes CDR1 SGHKS and CDR2 YYEKEE (reference sequence). The CDR3 totals 15 residues. Here the CDR3 reads CVSSGGTSGSYEQYF. CDR3 bases: TGTGTCAGCAGCGGCGGGACTAGCGGGAGCTACGAGCAGTACTTC.

This clone was found a few times. The chain's CDR3 is CASSYNWGETQYF. In DNA form, the CDR3 reads TGTGCCAGCAGTTACAACTGGGGAGAGACCCAGTACTTC. V usage is TRBV6-5 and J usage is TRBJ2-5, with unresolved D. Looked up from germline, CDR1 is MNHEY and CDR2 is SVGAGI. The V gene lost 2 bases and the J gene lost 4 bases, with 8 bases spanning the gap. The CDR3 contains 13 residues.

The gene calls are TRBV7-3 and TRBJ2-1, with D tentatively TRBD2 (6 bases). The CDR3 contains 15 residues. Germline CDR1 reads SGHTA; CDR2 reads FQGTGA. With 2 bases removed from V and 12 bases from J, the gap between germline ends came to 20 bases. In nucleotides, the CDR3 is TGTGCCAGCAGCTTATTGTCTAGCGCTATAGGCGGGCAGTTCTTC. Protein: CASSLLSSAIGGQFF. The whole variable domain, remainder taken from reference TRBV7-3 and TRBJ2-1, is GAGVSQTPSNKVTEKGKYVELRCDPISGHTALYWYRQSLGQGPEFLIYFQGTGAADDSGLPNDRFFAVRPEGSVSTLKIQRTERGDSAVYLCASSLLSSAIGGQFFGPGTRLTVL.

V gene TRBV27 combines with J gene TRBJ2-3; D gene ambiguous. The germline CDR1 and CDR2 sequences are MNHEY and SMNVEV (reference sequence). V was clipped by 8 bases and J by 2 bases, with 17 bases between them. The CDR3 sequence is 15 residues long. CDR3 nucleotides: TGTGCCAGCCGGCGGCGGCCGGACCACACAGATACGCAGTATTTT. Its translation is CASRRRPDHTDTQYF.

V and J are TRBV6-4 and TRBJ2-6; D possibly uses TRBD1 or TRBD2 (5 bases each). The CDR3 loop spans 16 amino acids. Per germline, CDR1 MRHNA and CDR2 SNTAGT. V dropped 3 bases and J dropped 0 bases, with 9 bases sitting between them. The CDR3 spells CASSELGDSGANVLTF. The CDR3 bases are TGTGCCAGCAGTGAGCTGGGGGACTCTGGGGCCAACGTCCTGACTTTC.

This chain uses TRBV18 with TRBJ2-5; D is perhaps TRBD1 (6 bases). CDR1 and CDR2 from the germline V gene are KGHSH and LQKENI. V was shortened by 6 bases and J by 4 bases, with 12 bases between the two germline ends. This CDR3 contains 13 residues. The CDR3 reads CASSLTGTETQYF. The CDR3 DNA reads TGTGCCAGCTCTCTAACAGGGACAGAGACCCAGTACTTC.

V gene TRBV27 combines with J gene TRBJ1-6; 11 bases align to TRBD1. CDR1 is MNHEY and CDR2 is SMNVEV in the germline V gene (reference sequence). Losses at the gene ends were 8 bases for V and 8 bases for J; bases not matched to a gene: 8. The CDR3 loop spans 15 amino acids. The CDR3 DNA sequence: TGTGCCAGCTCCGCGGGGACAGGGGGGGATTCACCCCTCCACTTT. Translated, it gives CASSAGTGGDSPLHF.

The CDR3 DNA follows: TGTGCCAGCAGCCCCCTCGGGTGGGGTAGGCCAGATACGCAGTATTTT. Translating gives CASSPLGWGRPDTQYF. The chain is built from TRBV7-2 and TRBJ2-3; D not certain. Germline CDR1 reads SGHTA; CDR2 reads FQGNSA. Trimming left V 5 bases short and J 4 bases short, with 19 bases between. The CDR3 covers 16 residues.

The rearrangement links TRBV4-2 to TRBJ1-2; 12 bases line up with TRBD1. Germline V lookup: CDR1 LGHNA, CDR2 YNFKEQ. Germline trimming cut 0 bases from V and 8 bases from J; bases unmatched to any gene: 7. The CDR3 runs to 16 residues. The CDR3 nucleotides read TGTGCCAGCAGCCAAGATGGGGGACAGGGGGCGCAGGGCTACACCTTC. Amino acids: CASSQDGGQGAQGYTF.

The V and J genes are TRBV28 and TRBJ1-2; D may be TRBD1 (5 bases). This CDR3 is 15 amino acids long. Germline assignment: CDR1 MDHEN and CDR2 SYDVKM. V was pared by 3 bases and J by 6 bases, with 17 bases between. The DNA for the CDR3 is TGTGCCAGCAGTTTCCCCGGACAAGCTGGGGATGGCTACACCTTC. Translation: CASSFPGQAGDGYTF.

The J gene is TRBJ1-5, the V gene TRBV28; 7 positions agree with TRBD1. Germline V gene data show CDR1 as MDHEN and CDR2 as SYDVKM. V was clipped by 5 bases and J by 4 bases; unmatched bases: 11. CDR3 size: 16 residues. CDR3 DNA: TGTGCCAGCAGTATCGTCACAGGGGTACGAAATCAGCCCCAGCATTTT. Its translation: CASSIVTGVRNQPQHF.

The chain combines TRBV7-8 with TRBJ2-1, with D possibly being TRBD1 (6 bases). CDR1 is SGHVS, CDR2 FQNEAQ, per germline. The CDR3 extends over 15 amino acids. Trimming removed 4 bases at V and 9 bases at J, with 19 bases between. The CDR3 coding sequence is TGTGCCAGCAGCTCCCGCCGCTTGACAGGAGGTGAGCAGTTCTTC. Encoded protein: CASSSRRLTGGEQFF.

The V call is TRBV7-3, the J call TRBJ2-3; D is uncertain. CDR3 size: 13 residues. The V gene lost 6 bases and the J gene lost 6 bases, with 13 bases spanning the gap. Germline V gene data show CDR1 as SGHTA and CDR2 as FQGTGA. CDR3 sequence: CASSFGPRDTQYF. The CDR3 nucleotides read TGTGCCAGCAGTTTCGGGCCGAGGGATACGCAGTATTTT.

This clone was seen more than once but under ten times. The genes are TRBV28 and TRBJ1-1; 7 positions match TRBD1. Trimming removed 6 bases from V and 4 bases from J; junction bases left unmatched: 2. The length of the CDR3 is 12 residues. Germline CDR1 and CDR2: MDHEN and SYDVKM. The CDR3 sequence is CASRSGGTEAFF. CDR3 nucleotide sequence: TGTGCCAGCAGATCAGGGGGCACTGAAGCTTTCTTT.

The rearrangement joins TRBV15 to TRBJ1-2; 11 bases agree with TRBD1. CDR3 size: 14 residues. The germline gives CDR1 LNHNV, CDR2 YYDKDF (reference sequence). After removal of 3 bases from V and 4 bases from J, the junction contained 1 base not matched to a gene. CDR3 sequence: CATSSGTGGYGYTF. The CDR3 region has the DNA TGTGCCACCAGCAGCGGGACAGGGGGCTATGGCTACACCTTC.